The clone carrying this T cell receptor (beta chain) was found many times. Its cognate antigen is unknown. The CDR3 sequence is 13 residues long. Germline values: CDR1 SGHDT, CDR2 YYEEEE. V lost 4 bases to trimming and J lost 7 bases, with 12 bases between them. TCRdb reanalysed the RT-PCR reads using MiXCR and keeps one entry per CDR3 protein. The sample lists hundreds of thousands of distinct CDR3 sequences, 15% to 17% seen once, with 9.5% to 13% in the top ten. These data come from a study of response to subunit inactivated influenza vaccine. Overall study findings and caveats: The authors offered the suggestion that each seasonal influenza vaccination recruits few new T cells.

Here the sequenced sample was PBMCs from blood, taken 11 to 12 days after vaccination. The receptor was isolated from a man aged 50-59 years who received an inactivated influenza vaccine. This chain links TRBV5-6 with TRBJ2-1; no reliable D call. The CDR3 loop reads CASSPDVVNEQFF. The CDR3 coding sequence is TGTGCCAGCAGCCCGGACGTGGTGAATGAGCAGTTCTTC.